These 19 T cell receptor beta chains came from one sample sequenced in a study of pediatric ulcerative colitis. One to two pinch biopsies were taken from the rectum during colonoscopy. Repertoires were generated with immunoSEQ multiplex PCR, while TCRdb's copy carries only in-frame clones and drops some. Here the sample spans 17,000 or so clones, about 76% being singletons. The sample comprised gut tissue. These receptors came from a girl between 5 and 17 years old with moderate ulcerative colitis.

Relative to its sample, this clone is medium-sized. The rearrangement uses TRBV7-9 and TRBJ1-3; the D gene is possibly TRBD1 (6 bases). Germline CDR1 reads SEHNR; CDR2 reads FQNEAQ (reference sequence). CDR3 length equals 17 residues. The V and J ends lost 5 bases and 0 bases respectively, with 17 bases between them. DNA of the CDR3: TGTGCCAGCAGCCCTAGGGGGGGGCTCCTCTCTGGAAACACCATATATTTT. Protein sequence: CASSPRGGLLSGNTIYF.

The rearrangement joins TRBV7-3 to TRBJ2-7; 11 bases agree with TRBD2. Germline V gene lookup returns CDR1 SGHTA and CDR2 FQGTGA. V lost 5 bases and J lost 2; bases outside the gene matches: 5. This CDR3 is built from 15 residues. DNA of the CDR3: TGTGCCAGCAGCATCCTAGCGGGAGGAACCTACGAGCAGTACTTC. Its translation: CASSILAGGTYEQYF. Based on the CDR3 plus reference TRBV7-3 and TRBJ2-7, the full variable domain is GAGVSQTPSNKVTEKGKYVELRCDPISGHTALYWYRQSLGQGPEFLIYFQGTGAADDSGLPNDRFFAVRPEGSVSTLKIQRTERGDSAVYLCASSILAGGTYEQYFGPGTRLTVT.

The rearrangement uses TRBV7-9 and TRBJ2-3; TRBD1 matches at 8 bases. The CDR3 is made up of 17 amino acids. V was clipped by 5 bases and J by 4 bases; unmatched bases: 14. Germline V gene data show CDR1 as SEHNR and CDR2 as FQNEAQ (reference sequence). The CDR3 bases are TGTGCCAGCAGCCCCTCAATAGGACAGGGTTATTCAGATACGCAGTATTTT. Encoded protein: CASSPSIGQGYSDTQYF.

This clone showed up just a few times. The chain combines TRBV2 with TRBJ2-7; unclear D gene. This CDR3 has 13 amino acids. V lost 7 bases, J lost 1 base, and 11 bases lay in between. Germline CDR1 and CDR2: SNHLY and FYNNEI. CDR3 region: CASKSDHSYEQYF. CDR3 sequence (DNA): TGTGCCAGCAAGAGTGACCATTCCTACGAGCAGTACTTC.

CDR3 protein: CATSSGTGGSYEQYF. CDR3 nucleotide sequence: TGTGCCACCAGCAGCGGGACAGGGGGCTCCTACGAGCAGTACTTC. V is TRBV15 and J is TRBJ2-7; 11 bases align to TRBD1. The CDR3 is 15 amino acids. Per the germline V gene, CDR1 is LNHNV and CDR2 is YYDKDF (reference sequence). The V segment lost 3 bases and the J segment 0 bases; nucleotides outside the gene matches: 1.

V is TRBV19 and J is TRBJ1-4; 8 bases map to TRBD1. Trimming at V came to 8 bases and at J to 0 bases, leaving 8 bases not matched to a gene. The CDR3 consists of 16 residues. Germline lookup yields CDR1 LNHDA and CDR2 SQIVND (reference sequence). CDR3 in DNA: TGTGCCAGTCGCTCGGGACAGGCCGCAACTAATGAAAAACTGTTTTTT. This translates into CASRSGQAATNEKLFF.

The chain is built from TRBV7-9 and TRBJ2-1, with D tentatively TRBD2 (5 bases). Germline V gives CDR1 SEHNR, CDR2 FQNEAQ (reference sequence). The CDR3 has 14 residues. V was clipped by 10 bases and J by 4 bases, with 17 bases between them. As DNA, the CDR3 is TGTGCCACACCCGAGGAGGTCTCATACAATGAGCAGTTCTTC. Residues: CATPEEVSYNEQFF.

CDR3 in DNA: TGTGCCAGCAGCCCAACAGGGTCCAATGAGCAGTTCTTC. Residues: CASSPTGSNEQFF. V is TRBV7-9 and J is TRBJ2-1; maybe TRBD1 (6 bases). The CDR3 has 13 residues. V lost 5 bases to trimming and J lost 6 bases, with 11 bases between them. The germline V gene encodes CDR1 SEHNR and CDR2 FQNEAQ (reference sequence).

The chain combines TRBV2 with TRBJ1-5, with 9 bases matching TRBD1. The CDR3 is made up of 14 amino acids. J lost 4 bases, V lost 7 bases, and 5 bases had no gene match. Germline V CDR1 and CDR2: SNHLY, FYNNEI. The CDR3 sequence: CASIRDRENQPQHF. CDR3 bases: TGTGCCAGCATTAGGGACAGGGAAAATCAGCCCCAGCATTTT.

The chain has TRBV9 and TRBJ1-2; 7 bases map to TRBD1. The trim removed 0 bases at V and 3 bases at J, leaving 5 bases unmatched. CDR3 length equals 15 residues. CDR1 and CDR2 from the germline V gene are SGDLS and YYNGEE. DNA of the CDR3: TGTGCCAGCAGCGTAGGGGCAGGGGGTGACTATGGCTACACCTTC. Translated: CASSVGAGGDYGYTF.

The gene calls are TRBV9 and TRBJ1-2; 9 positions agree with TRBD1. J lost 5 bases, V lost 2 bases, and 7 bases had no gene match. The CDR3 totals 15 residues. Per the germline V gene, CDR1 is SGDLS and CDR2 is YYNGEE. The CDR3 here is CASSVTAGTGYGYTF. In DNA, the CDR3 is TGTGCCAGCAGCGTGACCGCTGGGACAGGGTATGGCTACACCTTC.

CDR3 sequence reads: CASSQAYPSTDTQYF. The DNA for the CDR3 is TGTGCCAGCAGCCAAGCTTACCCTAGCACAGATACGCAGTATTTT. The V call is TRBV4-2, the J call TRBJ2-3; D not certain. The CDR3 consists of 15 residues. In germline, CDR1 is LGHNA, CDR2 YNFKEQ. V lost 1 base, J lost 0 bases, and 8 bases lay in between.

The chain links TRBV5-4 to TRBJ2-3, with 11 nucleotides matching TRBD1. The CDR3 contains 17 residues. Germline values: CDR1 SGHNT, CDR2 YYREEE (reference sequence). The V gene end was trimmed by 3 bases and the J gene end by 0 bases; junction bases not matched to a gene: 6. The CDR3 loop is CASSSGTGGWSTDTQYF. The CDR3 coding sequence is TGTGCCAGCAGCTCCGGGACAGGGGGTTGGAGCACAGATACGCAGTATTTT.

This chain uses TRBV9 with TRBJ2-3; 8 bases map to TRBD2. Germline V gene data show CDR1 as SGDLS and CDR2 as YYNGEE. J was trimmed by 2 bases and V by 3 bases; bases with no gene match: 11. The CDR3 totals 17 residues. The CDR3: CASSAPRGGLVTDTQYF. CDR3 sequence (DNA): TGTGCCAGCAGCGCCCCTCGGGGGGGCCTTGTCACAGATACGCAGTATTTT.

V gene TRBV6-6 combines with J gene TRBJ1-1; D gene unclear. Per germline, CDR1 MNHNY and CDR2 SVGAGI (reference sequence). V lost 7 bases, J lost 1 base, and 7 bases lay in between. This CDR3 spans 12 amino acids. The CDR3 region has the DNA TGTGCCAGCAACCACCGGAACACTGAAGCTTTCTTT. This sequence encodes CASNHRNTEAFF.

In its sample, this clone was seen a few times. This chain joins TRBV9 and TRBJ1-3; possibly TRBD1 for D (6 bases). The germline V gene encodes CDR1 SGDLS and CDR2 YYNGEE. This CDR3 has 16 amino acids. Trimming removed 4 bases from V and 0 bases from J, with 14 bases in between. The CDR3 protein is CASSPGGGLSGNTIYF. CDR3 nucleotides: TGTGCCAGCAGCCCTGGGGGGGGCCTCTCTGGAAACACCATATATTTT. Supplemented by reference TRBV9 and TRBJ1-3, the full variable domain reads DSGVTQTPKHLITATGQRVTLRCSPRSGDLSVYWYQQSLDQGLQFLIQYYNGEERAKGNILERFSAQQFPDLHSELNLSSLELGDSALYFCASSPGGGLSGNTIYFGEGSWLTVV.

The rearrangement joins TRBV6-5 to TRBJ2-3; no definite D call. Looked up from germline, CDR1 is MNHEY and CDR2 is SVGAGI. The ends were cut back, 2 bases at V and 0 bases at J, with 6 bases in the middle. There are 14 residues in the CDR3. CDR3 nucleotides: TGTGCCAGCAGTTACGTGGGAAGCACAGATACGCAGTATTTT. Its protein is CASSYVGSTDTQYF.

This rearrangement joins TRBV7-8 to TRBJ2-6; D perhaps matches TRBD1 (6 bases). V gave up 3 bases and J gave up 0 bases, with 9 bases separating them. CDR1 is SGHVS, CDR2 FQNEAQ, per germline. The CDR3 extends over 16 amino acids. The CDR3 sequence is CASSFAGASGANVLTF. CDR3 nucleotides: TGTGCCAGCAGCTTTGCAGGGGCCTCTGGGGCCAACGTCCTGACTTTC. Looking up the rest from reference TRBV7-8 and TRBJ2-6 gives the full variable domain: GAGVSQSPRYKVAKRGQDVALRCDPISGHVSLFWYQQALGQGPEFLTYFQNEAQLDKSGLPSDRFFAERPEGSVSTLKIQRTQQEDSAVYLCASSFAGASGANVLTFGAGSRLTVL.

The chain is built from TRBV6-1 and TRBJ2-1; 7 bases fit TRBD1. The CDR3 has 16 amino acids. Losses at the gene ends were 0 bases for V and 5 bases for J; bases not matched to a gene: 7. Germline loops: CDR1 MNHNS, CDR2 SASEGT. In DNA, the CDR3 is TGTGCCAGCAGTGAAGCCCGACAGGGTAGCCACAATGAGCAGTTCTTC. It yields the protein CASSEARQGSHNEQFF.